The 20 T cell receptor beta chains below all came from one sample that was sequenced in a study of pediatric ulcerative colitis. Profiling relied on immunoSEQ multiplex PCR, and the TCRdb table lists in-frame clones only, not all of them. The table has around 18,000 clones, around 74% seen once; the top ten hold 6% to 7%. One to two pinch biopsies were taken from the rectum during colonoscopy. Sequenced material: gut tissue. The receptors come from a boy between 10 and 17 years old with moderate ulcerative colitis.

The rearrangement uses TRBV29-1 and TRBJ2-7; tentatively, D is TRBD1 (7 bases). Trimming cost V 4 bases and J 1 base, with 14 bases left between them. The germline V gene has CDR1 SQVTM and CDR2 ANQGSEA. This CDR3 has 14 amino acids. The chain's CDR3 is CSVVGQGGSYEQYF. The DNA of the CDR3 is TGCAGCGTTGTAGGGCAGGGGGGATCCTACGAGCAGTACTTC.

V and J are TRBV4-3 and TRBJ2-1; 9 positions agree with TRBD1. CDR1 and CDR2 from the germline V gene are LGHNA and YSLEER. The CDR3 length is 17 residues. The V gene end was trimmed by 3 bases and the J gene end by 0 bases; junction bases not matched to a gene: 6. The CDR3 loop is CASSHGTGSSSYNEQFF. CDR3 nucleotides: TGCGCCAGCAGCCACGGGACAGGGTCCAGCTCCTACAATGAGCAGTTCTTC.

This clone has just a few counts. The chain has TRBV7-9 and TRBJ1-3; no reliable D call. In germline, CDR1 is SEHNR, CDR2 FQNEAQ (reference sequence). V was pared by 3 bases and J by 0 bases, with 9 bases between. There are 15 residues in the CDR3. CDR3 region: CASSFDRSSGNTIYF. CDR3 in DNA: TGTGCCAGCAGCTTCGATAGGAGCTCTGGAAACACCATATATTTT.

This clone was found once. This chain links TRBV5-5 with TRBJ1-4, with 7 bases identical to TRBD1. This CDR3 is built from 17 residues. From germline, CDR1 is SGHKS and CDR2 YYEKEE (reference sequence). With 4 bases clipped from V and 5 bases from J, the junction kept 14 bases outside the gene matches. The CDR3 DNA reads as TGTGCCAGCAGCGTCCAGGGGGGAATAGTCAGCAATGAAAAACTGTTTTTT. Protein sequence: CASSVQGGIVSNEKLFF.

The gene calls are TRBV7-2 and TRBJ1-3; 7 bases are a match to TRBD1. The CDR3 extends over 15 amino acids. The V gene end was trimmed by 3 bases and the J gene end by 2 bases; junction bases not matched to a gene: 4. CDR1 SGHTA and CDR2 FQGNSA come from the germline V gene. CDR3 DNA sequence: TGTGCCAGCAGCTTCCAGACAGGGACTGGAAACACCATATATTTT. Encoded protein: CASSFQTGTGNTIYF.

The J gene is TRBJ2-7, the V gene TRBV7-9; 9 nucleotides line up with TRBD1. From germline, CDR1 is SEHNR and CDR2 FQNEAQ (reference sequence). V lost 2 bases to trimming and J lost 2 bases; unmatched junction nucleotides: 7. The CDR3 covers 16 residues. CDR3 DNA sequence: TGTGCCAGCAGCTTACCGAACAGGGGGCCCACCTACGAGCAGTACTTC. Protein sequence: CASSLPNRGPTYEQYF.

V is TRBV10-2 and J is TRBJ1-2, with D perhaps matching TRBD1 (6 bases). This CDR3 region has 12 residues. The germline V and J ends were trimmed by 5 bases and 2 bases, with 6 bases remaining between them. Germline CDR1 is WSHSY and CDR2 is SAAADI. CDR3 residues: CASSQGNYGYTF. The DNA for the CDR3 is TGCGCCAGCAGTCAGGGGAACTATGGCTACACCTTC.

V usage is TRBV5-1 and J usage is TRBJ2-1; D is perhaps TRBD2 (6 bases). Trimming pared 0 bases from V and 6 bases from J, leaving 13 bases between. Germline V lookup: CDR1 SGHRS, CDR2 YFSETQ. This CDR3 contains 15 residues. The CDR3 is CASSLEEGRTNEQFF. The CDR3 coding sequence is TGCGCCAGCAGCTTGGAGGAGGGAAGGACCAATGAGCAGTTCTTC.

The gene calls are TRBV13 and TRBJ2-7; no clear D. CDR3 size: 11 residues. V lost 2 bases and J lost 6, with 5 bases in between. CDR1 and CDR2 (germline): PRHDT, FYEKMQ (reference sequence). The CDR3: CASSLLGEQYF. CDR3 DNA: TGTGCCAGCAGCTTATTAGGCGAGCAGTACTTC. Looking up the rest from reference TRBV13 and TRBJ2-7 gives the full variable domain: AAGVIQSPRHLIKEKRETATLKCYPIPRHDTVYWYQQGPGQDPQFLISFYEKMQSDKGSIPDRFSAQQFSDYHSELNMSSLELGDSALYFCASSLLGEQYFGPGTRLTVT.

With regard to this clone: Other DNA sequences in the sample encode the same CDR3. This chain uses TRBV29-1 with TRBJ2-5; 9 bases match TRBD1. The CDR3 consists of 12 residues. Germline-derived CDR1 and CDR2 are SQVTM and ANQGSEA. V was pared by 6 bases and J by 5 bases, with 4 bases of the junction left unmatched. Here the CDR3 DNA reads TGCAGCGTCCGACAGGGGGGGGAGACCCAGTACTTC. This gives the protein CSVRQGGETQYF.

The chain combines TRBV30 with TRBJ2-7; 8 bases fit TRBD2. From germline, CDR1 is GTSNPN and CDR2 SVGIG (reference sequence). The junction had 11 bases not matched to a gene; V was cut back by 3 bases and J by 4 bases. The length of the CDR3 is 15 residues. DNA of the CDR3: TGTGCCTGGAGCCCCCCGGGGGGGGTGCGGTACGAGCAGTACTTC. Translation gives CAWSPPGGVRYEQYF. Using reference TRBV30 and TRBJ2-7 for the parts outside the CDR3, the full variable domain is SQTIHQWPATLVQPVGSPLSLECTVEGTSNPNLYWYRQAAGRGLQLLFYSVGIGQISSEVPQNLSASRPQDRQFILSSKKLLLSDSGFYLCAWSPPGGVRYEQYFGPGTRLTVT.

A single count supports this clone. The chain couples TRBV9 to TRBJ1-2; 8 nucleotides agree with TRBD1. Germline CDR1 and CDR2: SGDLS and YYNGEE. Trimming took 0 bases from V and 5 from J; bases not matched to a gene: 12. This CDR3 has 17 residues. The CDR3: CASSVGGYGQGGYGYTF. The CDR3 DNA reads as TGTGCCAGCAGCGTAGGCGGCTACGGACAGGGCGGATATGGCTACACCTTC.

This clone showed up just once. V and J are TRBV25-1 and TRBJ2-3, with 10 bases identical to TRBD2. The germline V gene encodes CDR1 MGHDK and CDR2 SYGVNS. This CDR3 spans 16 amino acids. The J segment lost 4 bases and the V segment lost 3 bases, leaving 7 bases of the junction unmatched. The CDR3, as DNA: TGTGCCAGCAGTGACTCAAGAAGCGGGGGGGCAGATACGCAGTATTTT. This encodes CASSDSRSGGADTQYF. Full variable domain (outside the CDR3, taken from reference TRBV25-1 and TRBJ2-3): EADIYQTPRYLVIGTGKKITLECSQTMGHDKMYWYQQDPGMELHLIHYSYGVNSTEKGDLSSESTVSRIRTEHFPLTLESARPSHTSQYLCASSDSRSGGADTQYFGPGTRLTVL.

This CDR3 reads CAWRAPGPTYEQYF. CDR3 DNA: TGTGCCTGGAGGGCTCCGGGACCTACCTACGAGCAGTACTTC. The chain carries TRBV30 and TRBJ2-7; D may be TRBD1 or TRBD2 (5 bases each). V lost 3 bases and J lost 2, with 14 bases in between. Germline V gene data show CDR1 as GTSNPN and CDR2 as SVGIG (reference sequence). The CDR3 is made up of 14 amino acids.

This sequence joins TRBV7-9 and TRBJ2-1; TRBD1 might be the D (6 bases). The CDR3 consists of 17 residues. The V and J ends lost 1 base and 0 bases respectively, with 13 bases between them. Per germline, CDR1 SEHNR and CDR2 FQNEAQ (reference sequence). This chain's CDR3 is CASSLVITGISYNEQFF. The CDR3 DNA follows: TGTGCCAGCAGCTTAGTAATAACAGGGATCTCCTACAATGAGCAGTTCTTC.

The chain has TRBV7-2 and TRBJ2-5; D is unclear. V was shortened by 6 bases and J by 1 base, with 15 bases between the two germline ends. This CDR3 contains 15 residues. Germline lookup yields CDR1 SGHTA and CDR2 FQGNSA. CDR3 loop: CASSTITRRQETQYF. In DNA, the CDR3 is TGTGCCAGCAGTACAATCACACGACGCCAAGAGACCCAGTACTTC.

The chain employs TRBV11-3 and TRBJ2-3; D is possibly TRBD1 or TRBD2 (7 bases each). The CDR3 consists of 15 residues. The germline V gene has CDR1 SGHNT and CDR2 YENEEA. V was cut by 6 bases and J by 2 bases, with 15 bases left in between. For the CDR3, the DNA is TGTGCCAGCAGTCCAGGGGGGGGGCCCACAGATACGCAGTATTTT. Amino acids: CASSPGGGPTDTQYF.

The chain recombines TRBV30 with TRBJ1-1, with 8 bases lining up with TRBD1. V gave up 5 bases and J gave up 2 bases; unmatched junction bases: 4. This CDR3 comprises 13 residues. CDR1 and CDR2 from the germline V gene are GTSNPN and SVGIG (reference sequence). In DNA, the CDR3 is TGTGCCTGGGGGGGGACAGGAAACACTGAAGCTTTCTTT. Translated, it gives CAWGGTGNTEAFF.

The gene calls are TRBV14 and TRBJ2-5; D may be TRBD1 or TRBD2 (5 bases each). This CDR3 spans 14 amino acids. The germline V gene has CDR1 SGHDN and CDR2 FVKESK. Trimming stripped 4 bases from V and 4 bases from J, with 13 bases between. The CDR3 sequence: CASSRDQRGETQYF. CDR3 DNA sequence: TGTGCCAGCAGCCGGGACCAACGGGGAGAGACCCAGTACTTC.

This clone was recorded only once. The chain recombines TRBV5-6 with TRBJ2-3; 9 nucleotides agree with TRBD2. CDR1 and CDR2 (germline): SGHDT, YYEEEE. V trimming: 3 bases; J trimming: 5 bases; junction bases outside the gene matches: 10. This CDR3 has 16 amino acids. CDR3 sequence reads: CASSWEVAGAVDTQYF. The DNA of the CDR3 is TGTGCCAGCAGCTGGGAGGTAGCGGGAGCAGTAGATACGCAGTATTTT.